This is a list of T cell receptor beta chains from one sample in a study of CD8 T cells in Susac syndrome. TCRdb redid the calling of the immunoSEQ multiplex PCR reads with MiXCR, one entry per CDR3 protein. There are about 250,000 distinct CDR3 sequences in the sample; 85% to 95% occur only once, and less than 0.075% lies in the top ten. Source material: CD4+ T cells from PBMCs. These receptor sequences come from a human donor with multiple sclerosis. Both conserved end residues are part of each CDR3. A D gene is named only where the DNA matches it firmly. Where a row states a size, it is once, few, many or the class of an expanded clone; other rows omit it.

clone_size,j_call,cdr3_length,v_call,d_call,cdr3_nt,cdr3_aa
-,TRBJ2-7,13,TRBV2,TRBD1,TGTGCCATCGAACAGACAGGGGGTGACGAGCAGTACTTC,CAIEQTGGDEQYF
-,TRBJ1-5,15,TRBV19,-,TGTGCCACGACCTATCGGGGGTATAGCAATCAGCCCCAGCATTTT,CATTYRGYSNQPQHF
-,TRBJ2-7,14,TRBV4-1,-,TGCGCCAGCAGCCAAAGATGGTCCTCCTACGAGCAGTACTTC,CASSQRWSSYEQYF
-,TRBJ1-2,15,TRBV2,TRBD1,TGTGCCAGCAGTGAGGGGGGACAGGGGACCTATGGCTACACCTTC,CASSEGGQGTYGYTF
-,TRBJ1-2,15,TRBV3-1,-,TGTGCCAGCAGCCTCCCCGGGAGATCACTCTATGGCTACACCTTC,CASSLPGRSLYGYTF
-,TRBJ1-2,15,TRBV18,-,TGTGCCAGCTCACCCGTAGGGGGAGTGAATGGTGGCTACACCTTC,CASSPVGGVNGGYTF
-,TRBJ1-4,14,TRBV9,-,TGTGCCAGCAGCGTAGATGGGGCCGGTGAAAAACTGTTTTTT,CASSVDGAGEKLFF
-,TRBJ1-2,11,TRBV29-1,-,TGCAGCGTGAGCAGAGTCTATGGCTACACCTTC,CSVSRVYGYTF
-,TRBJ2-1,15,TRBV7-2,TRBD1,TGTGCCAGCAGCCCTCGGGGCAGGGGGCCTGGTGAGCAGTTCTTC,CASSPRGRGPGEQFF
-,TRBJ2-1,15,TRBV15,-,TGTGCCACCTCTGCCCCGGACAGACCATACAATGAGCAGTTCTTC,CATSAPDRPYNEQFF
-,TRBJ2-6,17,TRBV9,-,TGTGCCAGCAGCGACGCCCCCAGGCCCTCTGGGGCCAACGTCCTGACTTTC,CASSDAPRPSGANVLTF
once,TRBJ2-1,13,TRBV3-1,TRBD2,TGTGCCAGCAGCCAAGTAGGAGCGGGAGAGCAGTTCTTC,CASSQVGAGEQFF
-,TRBJ1-1,12,TRBV3-1,-,TGTGCCAGCAGCCAAGCGACAGGTGAAGCTTTCTTT,CASSQATGEAFF
-,TRBJ1-2,17,TRBV4-1,TRBD1,TGCGCCAGCAGCCAGAACACCGGGACAGGGGAGAACTATGGCTACACCTTC,CASSQNTGTGENYGYTF
-,TRBJ2-4,15,TRBV12-3/TRBV12-4,-,TGTGCCAGCGGACGTGCCCGGGCGGACAAAAACATTCAGTACTTC,CASGRARADKNIQYF
-,TRBJ1-1,15,TRBV5-6,-,TGTGCCAGCAGCCCGCGGGGGGGAATGAACACTGAAGCTTTCTTT,CASSPRGGMNTEAFF
-,TRBJ1-6,12,TRBV30,-,TGTGCCTGGACGCGAATCCCCTCACCCCTCCACTTT,CAWTRIPSPLHF
-,TRBJ2-5,16,TRBV5-4,TRBD2,TGTGCCAGCAGCTTGTGGGCGGGGGGGCAGGCTGAGACCCAGTACTTC,CASSLWAGGQAETQYF
once,TRBJ2-3,16,TRBV29-1,-,TGCAGCGTTGTTCTTCTCGGAGCGCGGAGCACAGATACGCAGTATTTT,CSVVLLGARSTDTQYF
-,TRBJ1-2,14,TRBV4-1,-,TGCGCCAGCAGCCAAGCAGGGATTAACTATGGCTACACCTTC,CASSQAGINYGYTF
-,TRBJ2-5,14,TRBV18,-,TGTGCCAGCTCACCGCGCGGCCCACCGGAGACCCAGTACTTC,CASSPRGPPETQYF
few,TRBJ2-7,11,TRBV29-1,TRBD1,TGCAGCGCGGACAGGGGGAACGAGCAGTACTTC,CSADRGNEQYF
-,TRBJ2-3,13,TRBV7-9,-,TGTGCCAGCAGCTACATACCCGCAGATACGCAGTATTTT,CASSYIPADTQYF
-,TRBJ1-2,15,TRBV30,TRBD1,TGTGCCTCGAGTGTGGGGACAGGGGGCGAAAGTGGCTACACCTTC,CASSVGTGGESGYTF
-,TRBJ2-1,16,TRBV7-8,-,TGTGCCAGCAGCTTGCTTGGTTTGGACCGGTACAATGAGCAGTTCTTC,CASSLLGLDRYNEQFF
-,TRBJ1-6,13,TRBV20-1,-,TGCAGTGCTAGACCAGTGGGAAATTCACCCCTCCACTTT,CSARPVGNSPLHF
-,TRBJ1-1,14,TRBV3-1,TRBD1,TGTGCCAGCAAACGACAGGGGTTGAACACTGAAGCTTTCTTT,CASKRQGLNTEAFF
-,TRBJ1-1,16,TRBV23-1,-,TGCGCCAGCAGTCCACATTCCGGGGGCAGGGTGTCAGAAGCTTTCTTT,CASSPHSGGRVSEAFF
-,TRBJ2-7,17,TRBV7-2,-,TGTGCCAGCACCGATTTCCTCGGACTTCCGAGCTCCTACGAGCAGTACTTC,CASTDFLGLPSSYEQYF
-,TRBJ2-7,14,TRBV7-2,-,TGTGCCAGCAGCCGGATCGGCGCTTACTACGAGCAGTACTTC,CASSRIGAYYEQYF
-,TRBJ1-5,16,TRBV4-1,-,TGCGCCAGCAGCCAAGCTGGCCGCCTTGGCAATCAGCCCCAGCATTTT,CASSQAGRLGNQPQHF
-,TRBJ2-6,16,TRBV7-3,-,TGTGCCACCTTAGGGGGGAGCACATCTGGGGCCAACGTCCTGACTTTC,CATLGGSTSGANVLTF
once,TRBJ2-2,15,TRBV20-1,-,TGCAGTGCTCGGTCCGGGGGCCCGAACACCGGGGAGCTGTTTTTT,CSARSGGPNTGELFF
-,TRBJ2-7,14,TRBV20-1,-,TGCAGTGCTTACCCCCCGGGAACCTCCTACGAGCAGTACTTC,CSAYPPGTSYEQYF
-,TRBJ2-1,14,TRBV18,-,TGTGCCAGCTCACCACGACCGAGCTACAATGAGCAGTTCTTC,CASSPRPSYNEQFF
-,TRBJ2-4,15,TRBV29-1,TRBD1,TGCAGCGTCCCGGGACAGGGTGAGGGCAAAAACATTCAGTACTTC,CSVPGQGEGKNIQYF
-,TRBJ2-3,14,TRBV11-2,-,TGTGCCAGCAGCTTAGTTAGGGCACCAGATACGCAGTATTTT,CASSLVRAPDTQYF
-,TRBJ2-5,13,TRBV30,-,TGTGCCTGGGTCCCCCGGGAACAAGAGACCCAGTACTTC,CAWVPREQETQYF
-,TRBJ1-4,16,TRBV30,-,TGTGCCGGGAGCCTGGTAATCCAGGGTCTTAATGAAAAACTGTTTTTT,CAGSLVIQGLNEKLFF
-,TRBJ2-7,11,TRBV20-1,-,TGCAGTGCCTACCGAGGGGTCGAGCAGTACTTC,CSAYRGVEQYF
-,TRBJ2-4,17,TRBV28,TRBD1,TGTGCCAGCAGTTCACAGGGGGCCGGGGTGACAGGAAACATTCAGTACTTC,CASSSQGAGVTGNIQYF
once,TRBJ2-7,15,TRBV15,-,TGTGCCACCAGCAGAGATCCAGCCTCCTACTACGAGCAGTACTTC,CATSRDPASYYEQYF
-,TRBJ1-3,13,TRBV6-6,-,TGTGCCAGCAGTTCGGGGTGGGGAAACACCATATATTTT,CASSSGWGNTIYF
-,TRBJ2-5,16,TRBV4-1,TRBD2,TGCGCCAGCAGCCAACAGACTAGCGGGAGGATAGGGACCCAGTACTTC,CASSQQTSGRIGTQYF